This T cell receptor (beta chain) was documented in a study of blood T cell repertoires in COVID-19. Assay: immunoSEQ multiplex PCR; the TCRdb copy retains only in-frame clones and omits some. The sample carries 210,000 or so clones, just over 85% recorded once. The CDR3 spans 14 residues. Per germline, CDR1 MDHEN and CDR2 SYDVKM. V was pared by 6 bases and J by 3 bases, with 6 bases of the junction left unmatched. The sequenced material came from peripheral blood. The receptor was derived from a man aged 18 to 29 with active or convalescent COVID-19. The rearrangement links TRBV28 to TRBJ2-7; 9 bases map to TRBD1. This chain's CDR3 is CASRPMGQGYEQYF. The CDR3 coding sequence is TGTGCCAGCAGACCAATGGGACAGGGCTACGAGCAGTACTTC.